This is a list of T cell receptor beta chains from one sample in a study of identical twins. TCRdb redid the calling of the 5' RACE reads with MiXCR, one entry per CDR3 protein. In the table there are over 600,000 distinct CDR3 sequences, roughly 20% of which are singletons. In addition, the sample was reused for a study of T cells expressing NK-cell markers.

Sequencing input: PBMCs. The receptor source for this set is a woman under 30 in good health. Both conserved end residues are part of each CDR3. The D gene is left open where the match is weak. Not every row has a clone size; where given, it reads once, few, many or a size class.

j_call: TRBJ2-3; v_call: TRBV15; clone_size: few; d_call: -; cdr3_nt: TGTGCCATCCGACCCCAAGGCACAGATACGCAGTATTTT; cdr3_aa: CAIRPQGTDTQYF
j_call: TRBJ2-2; v_call: TRBV5-1; clone_size: -; d_call: -; cdr3_nt: TGCGCCAGCAAAGACAGTGGGAACACCGGGGAGCTGTTTTTT; cdr3_aa: CASKDSGNTGELFF
j_call: TRBJ1-4; v_call: TRBV20-1; clone_size: few; d_call: -; cdr3_nt: TGCAGTGCTATCGCGGCAGGGGAGGAAAAACTGTTTTTT; cdr3_aa: CSAIAAGEEKLFF
j_call: TRBJ1-1; v_call: TRBV12-3/TRBV12-4; clone_size: -; d_call: -; cdr3_nt: TGTGCCAGCAACCCCCGCCGTAACACTGAAGCTTCCTTT; cdr3_aa: CASNPRRNTEASF
j_call: TRBJ2-7; v_call: TRBV27; clone_size: -; d_call: -; cdr3_nt: TGTGCCAGCAGCGATTCTGCCACGGGGGACGAGCAGTACTTC; cdr3_aa: CASSDSATGDEQYF
j_call: TRBJ2-1; v_call: TRBV20-1; clone_size: -; d_call: -; cdr3_nt: TGCAGTGCTAGAGATCATGGCAGGGGACTCTACAATGAGCAGTTCTTC; cdr3_aa: CSARDHGRGLYNEQFF
j_call: TRBJ2-2; v_call: TRBV29-1; clone_size: few; d_call: TRBD1; cdr3_nt: TGCAGCTGTGGACAGGGCGGGACCGGGGAGCTGTTTTTT; cdr3_aa: CSCGQGGTGELFF
j_call: TRBJ2-5; v_call: TRBV7-9; clone_size: -; d_call: -; cdr3_nt: TGTGCCAGCAGCCCAGCAAGCTTCCCAAGGTCCCAGTACTTC; cdr3_aa: CASSPASFPRSQYF
j_call: TRBJ1-4; v_call: TRBV10-3; clone_size: -; d_call: -; cdr3_nt: TGTGCCATCAGCCGCGGGGGCGAGGAAAAACTGTTTTTT; cdr3_aa: CAISRGGEEKLFF
j_call: TRBJ2-4; v_call: TRBV20-1; clone_size: -; d_call: -; cdr3_nt: TGCAGTGCTGGGGTCCCCGGGACAAACATTCAGTACTTC; cdr3_aa: CSAGVPGTNIQYF
j_call: TRBJ1-1; v_call: TRBV6-5; clone_size: -; d_call: TRBD1; cdr3_nt: TGTGCCAGCAGTTACGGACAGGGGGGTTTGGATGAAGCTTTCTTT; cdr3_aa: CASSYGQGGLDEAFF
j_call: TRBJ2-7; v_call: TRBV5-8; clone_size: once; d_call: -; cdr3_nt: TGTGCCAGCAGCTTGAGTCAGGGGATTATGGCGTACGAGCAGTACTTC; cdr3_aa: CASSLSQGIMAYEQYF
j_call: TRBJ2-3; v_call: TRBV4-3; clone_size: -; d_call: -; cdr3_nt: TGCGCCAGCAGCCATTCTGACGGGGACACAGATACGCAGTATTTT; cdr3_aa: CASSHSDGDTDTQYF